The present T cell receptor beta chain was sequenced within a study of blood T cell repertoires in COVID-19. Study in general: The United States, Italy and Spain were the sources of the acute and convalescent COVID-19 samples. T cells, B-cell-depleted T cells, or PBMCs provided the cDNA or gDNA that served as material.

Original data processing: Estimated nucleated cell counts came from reference gene primer amplification. Sequencing was performed with immunoSEQ multiplex PCR; in TCRdb, only in-frame clones are kept and a portion is missing. The V and J calls and the clone size are those of that table, but D and trimming were determined from the DNA. Among more than 95,000 clones listed, over 85% were seen once. Germline V lookup: CDR1 WNHNN, CDR2 SYGVQD (reference sequence). V lost 4 bases and J lost 8, with 21 bases in between. CDR3 length equals 16 residues. The sample taken for sequencing was peripheral blood. The rearrangement joins TRBV10-1 to TRBJ2-1; D is ambiguous. The TCR was taken from a woman of 80 years or more in a cohort sampled during active COVID-19. The CDR3 region has the DNA TGCGCCAGCAGTGGAATCACGGGTCCCGGGTTCGATGAGCAGTTCTTC. Amino acids: CASSGITGPGFDEQFF.